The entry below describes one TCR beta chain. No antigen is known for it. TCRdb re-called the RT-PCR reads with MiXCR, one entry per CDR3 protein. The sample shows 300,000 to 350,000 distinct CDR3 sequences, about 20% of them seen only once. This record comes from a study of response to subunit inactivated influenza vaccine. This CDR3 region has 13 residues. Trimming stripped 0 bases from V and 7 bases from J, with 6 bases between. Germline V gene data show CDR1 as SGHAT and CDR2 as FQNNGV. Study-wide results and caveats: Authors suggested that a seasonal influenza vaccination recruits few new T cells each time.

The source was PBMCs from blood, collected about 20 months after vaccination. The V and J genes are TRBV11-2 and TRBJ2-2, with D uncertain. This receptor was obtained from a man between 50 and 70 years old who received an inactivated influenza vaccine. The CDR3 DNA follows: TGTGCCAGCAGCTTAGAGGGGATCGGGGAGCTGTTTTTT. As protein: CASSLEGIGELFF.